These T cell receptor beta chains were read from a single sample in a study of a mutant IDH1 vaccine in newly diagnosed glioma. The method was immunoSEQ multiplex PCR; TCRdb's version includes in-frame clones alone and lacks a portion of them. The profile covers 85,000 to 100,000 clones, with about 83% appearing a single time and around 7% taken by the ten largest. Here the sequenced sample was PBMCs, taken from a glioma patient treated with radiotherapy, temozolomide or both. The source of these receptors is a woman aged 50 to 60 with glioma. CDR3s include the opening cysteine and the closing phenylalanine or tryptophan. D genes are given only for firm matches. Clone size is not always given. Where it is, it says once, few, many or a class for expanded clones.

V	D	size	J	DNA	CDR3
TRBV25-1	TRBD1	NA	TRBJ2-4	TGTGCCAGCAGTGAATCGGTGCAGGGGGACATTCAGTACTTC	CASSESVQGDIQYF
TRBV18	TRBD1	NA	TRBJ1-1	TGTGCCAGCTCACCAAGTCAGGGGGCGCATGACACTGAAGCTTTCTTT	CASSPSQGAHDTEAFF
TRBV28	NA	NA	TRBJ1-5	TGTGCCAGCAGCACCGACAGGTCTAGCAATCAGCCCCAGCATTTT	CASSTDRSSNQPQHF
TRBV5-5	TRBD1	NA	TRBJ1-2	TGTGCCAGCAGCACTCGACAGGGTTCTTATGGCTACACCTTC	CASSTRQGSYGYTF
TRBV15	NA	NA	TRBJ1-5	TGTGCCACCAGCTCCGGTCAAGGGGCCGGGGGCAATCAGCCCCAGCATTTT	CATSSGQGAGGNQPQHF
TRBV2	NA	NA	TRBJ1-3	TGTGCCAGCAGTGACATGGGCGGCTCTGGAAACACCATATATTTT	CASSDMGGSGNTIYF
TRBV10-3	NA	NA	TRBJ1-1	TGTGCCATCAGTGTGGGGAGGGAGAACACTGAAGCTTTCTTT	CAISVGRENTEAFF
TRBV6-5	TRBD1	NA	TRBJ1-1	TGTGCCAGCAGGGGACAGGGGCGGAACACTGAAGCTTTCTTT	CASRGQGRNTEAFF
TRBV5-1	NA	few	TRBJ1-1	TGCGCCAGCAGCCCGGGCGATATGGATTCGACTGAAGCTTTCTTT	CASSPGDMDSTEAFF
TRBV6-1	NA	NA	TRBJ2-3	TGTGCCAGCAGAACCGATAGGGCAGATACGCAGTATTTT	CASRTDRADTQYF
TRBV7-8	NA	NA	TRBJ2-7	TGTGCCAGCAGCTCAGCGACAGGCTCCTACGAGCAGTACTTC	CASSSATGSYEQYF
TRBV27	TRBD1	NA	TRBJ1-5	TGTGCCAGCAGCCTCACAGGGGGCGCGGGGCAGCCCCAGCATTTT	CASSLTGGAGQPQHF
TRBV5-5	NA	NA	TRBJ2-7	TGTGCCAGCAGCTACCCCGGGTCCTACGAGCAGTACTTC	CASSYPGSYEQYF
TRBV6-1	NA	NA	TRBJ1-3	TGTGCCAGCAGTCTAGCTGGAAACACCATATATTTT	CASSLAGNTIYF